A selection of T cell receptor beta chains follows, all from one sample in a study of human T cells and chemical hapten exposure. MiXCR, run by TCRdb on the RACE reads, gives a single entry per CDR3 protein. In the table there are roughly 380,000 distinct CDR3 sequences, approximately 4.4% of which are singletons. Here the sequenced sample was whole blood, taken in connection with sensitization to the hapten diphenylcyclopropenone (DPC). These receptors all come from a woman aged 50 to 65 with alopecia areata. Some clones in this sample may be carry-over from other donors' samples. CDR3s include the opening cysteine and the closing phenylalanine or tryptophan. D genes are given only for firm matches. Clone size, where shown, is once, few, many, or a class for clones that have expanded.

few	-	TRBV12-3/TRBV12-4	TRBJ1-4	TGTGCCAGCAGTTTATCGGGGCCCGGTGAAAAACTGTTTTTT	CASSLSGPGEKLFF
many	TRBD2	TRBV6-5	TRBJ2-5	TGTGCCACCGGGACTAGCGGGGGGGCCGTCCATCCGGAGACCCAGTACTTC	CATGTSGGAVHPETQYF
many	TRBD2	TRBV29-1	TRBJ2-1	TGCAGCTCCCGGGCTAGCGGGAACGGTGAGCAGTTCTTC	CSSRASGNGEQFF
many	-	TRBV2	TRBJ1-2	TGTGCCAGCAGTGACCGGGGCTATGGCTACACCTTC	CASSDRGYGYTF
few	TRBD1	TRBV4-3	TRBJ1-6	TGCGCCAGCAGCCAGGATCCGGGACAGCTTAATTCACCCCTCCACTTT	CASSQDPGQLNSPLHF
many	TRBD1	TRBV12-3/TRBV12-4	TRBJ2-1	TGTGCCAGCAGTTTTGAGGGGGCTAGGTACAATGAGCAGTTCTTC	CASSFEGARYNEQFF
few	-	TRBV29-1	TRBJ1-3	TGCAGCGTTGTGGACCGAACCACAGGCTCTGGAAACACCATATATTTT	CSVVDRTTGSGNTIYF
many	-	TRBV20-1	TRBJ2-6	TGCAGTGCTCCGAAAGTCCCTGGGGCCAACGTCCTGACTTTC	CSAPKVPGANVLTF
-	TRBD1	TRBV12-3/TRBV12-4	TRBJ1-2	TGTGCCAGCAGTTTAGGGGACAGGGGGCACTATGGCTACACCTTC	CASSLGDRGHYGYTF
-	-	TRBV2	TRBJ1-6	TGTGCCAGCAGTCCCACGAATAATTCACCCCTCCACTTT	CASSPTNNSPLHF
few	-	TRBV7-6	TRBJ2-7	TGTGCCAGCAGCTTAGTCCAGGGTAGGGACTACGAGCAGTACTTC	CASSLVQGRDYEQYF
many	-	TRBV6-2/TRBV6-3	TRBJ1-5	TGTGCCAGCAGTTACTCGAGGGGCTTGGGTCAGCCCCAGCATTTT	CASSYSRGLGQPQHF
many	-	TRBV12-3/TRBV12-4	TRBJ2-7	TGTGCCAGCAGTTGGAGGGCCACCTACGAGCAGTACTTC	CASSWRATYEQYF
many	-	TRBV2	TRBJ1-2	TGTGCCAGCAGTGACAGCTATGGCTACACCTTC	CASSDSYGYTF
-	-	TRBV24-1	TRBJ2-7	TGTGCCACCAGTGATGGAGCAGGGGGGAACGAGCAGTACTTC	CATSDGAGGNEQYF
-	-	TRBV29-1	TRBJ2-5	TGCAGCGTCCGCCAGCGGAGGGAGACCCAGTACTTC	CSVRQRRETQYF
few	-	TRBV9	TRBJ2-2	TGTGCCAGCAGCCCCCAACGAAATACGAACACCGGGGAGCTGTTTTTT	CASSPQRNTNTGELFF
-	-	TRBV20-1	TRBJ1-5	TGCAGTGCTGAGCGCCCAGGTCGAGGAGGCCAGCCCCAGCATTTT	CSAERPGRGGQPQHF
many	-	TRBV4-2	TRBJ1-4	TGTGCCAGCAGCCAAGAACGGCACAGCTCTAATGAAAAACTGTTTTTT	CASSQERHSSNEKLFF
few	-	TRBV5-6	TRBJ1-5	TGTGCCAGCAGCTTGGCCGGGACATCTTATAGCAATCAGCCCCAGCATTTT	CASSLAGTSYSNQPQHF
-	TRBD1	TRBV9	TRBJ2-4	TGTGCCAGCAGCCGACAGGGGCAGGGGAGGCACATTCAGTACTTC	CASSRQGQGRHIQYF
-	-	TRBV6-5	TRBJ1-2	TGTGCCAGCAGTTATTCAAACCTGGCGATGGCTGGCTACACCTTC	CASSYSNLAMAGYTF
few	-	TRBV20-1	TRBJ2-4	TGCAGTGCTGAAGTAATCGGCAAAAACATTCAGTACTTC	CSAEVIGKNIQYF
many	TRBD2	TRBV7-2	TRBJ2-5	TGTGCCAGCAGCTTAGGGGGACTAGCGGGAGAAGGAGAGACCCAGTACTTC	CASSLGGLAGEGETQYF
many	TRBD2	TRBV6-1	TRBJ2-5	TGTGCCAGCAGTCGCGCCCCACCTCCTGGACTAGGGGCGGAGACCCAGTACTTC	CASSRAPPPGLGAETQYF
-	-	TRBV7-9	TRBJ1-1	TGTGCCAGCAGCTTTGATTTGGGCACTGAAGCTTTCTTT	CASSFDLGTEAFF
-	-	TRBV28	TRBJ2-7	TGTGCCAGCCAGACTTCCGGGACGTCGTTCTACGAGCAGTACTTC	CASQTSGTSFYEQYF
many	-	TRBV6-2/TRBV6-3	TRBJ1-2	TGTGCCAGCAGTTATACGGACGCCTATGGCTACACCTTC	CASSYTDAYGYTF
-	-	TRBV6-2/TRBV6-3	TRBJ1-5	TGTGCCAGCAGAAACGCAGCCTTCAATCAGCCCCAGCATTTT	CASRNAAFNQPQHF
-	-	TRBV20-1	TRBJ1-2	TGCAGTGCCCCACCGCAGGGCAACTATGGCTACACCTTC	CSAPPQGNYGYTF
-	TRBD1	TRBV3-1	TRBJ2-1	TGTGCCAGCAGCTATGGACAGGGGATATTCGATGAGCAGTTCTTC	CASSYGQGIFDEQFF
few	-	TRBV12-3/TRBV12-4	TRBJ2-3	TGTGCCAGCAGTTTGGGAGGTTCTGGCACAGATACGCAGTATTTT	CASSLGGSGTDTQYF
many	-	TRBV2	TRBJ1-2	TGTGCCAGCAGCGGCCAGAGACCTGACTATGGCTACACCTTC	CASSGQRPDYGYTF
few	TRBD2	TRBV5-4	TRBJ2-7	TGTGCCAGCAGCTTGAGGCGGGCTAGCGGGACTCCCTACGAGCAGTACTTC	CASSLRRASGTPYEQYF
many	TRBD2	TRBV25-1	TRBJ2-3	TGTGCCAGCAGTGCCCCCATGGGCCTAGCGGGGCCTAGCACAGATACGCAGTATTTT	CASSAPMGLAGPSTDTQYF
-	-	TRBV19	TRBJ1-5	TGTGCCAGTAACGAAGTGAGGGCGCAGCCCCAGCATTTT	CASNEVRAQPQHF
many	TRBD1	TRBV5-1	TRBJ1-1	TGCGCCAGCAGCCTTCAAGACAGGGCGAACACTGAAGCTTTCTTT	CASSLQDRANTEAFF
many	-	TRBV28	TRBJ2-2	TGTGCCAGCAGTTACCCCCCCGGGGAGCTGTTTTTT	CASSYPPGELFF
many	TRBD2	TRBV20-1	TRBJ2-7	TGCAGTGCTGAAGCCGGGACTAGCCGAACCTACGAGCAGTACTTC	CSAEAGTSRTYEQYF
many	-	TRBV20-1	TRBJ2-2	TGCAGTGCTAGAGGGGAGGCGGACGGGGAGCTGTTTTTT	CSARGEADGELFF
-	TRBD1	TRBV20-1	TRBJ1-1	TGCAGTGCTAGAACACAGGGGATACCTGAAGCTTTCTTT	CSARTQGIPEAFF
many	-	TRBV5-1	TRBJ1-5	TGCGCCAGCAGCCCAAGTGGGGATAATCAGCCCCAGCATTTT	CASSPSGDNQPQHF
many	-	TRBV3-1	TRBJ2-7	TGTGCCAGCAGCCCCAGGGGGGACGGGGAGCAGTACTTC	CASSPRGDGEQYF
many	TRBD1	TRBV6-6	TRBJ2-2	TGTGCCAGCAGCCGGCGACAGGGGGCCACCGGGGAGCTGTTTTTT	CASSRRQGATGELFF
-	-	TRBV5-5	TRBJ2-1	TGTGCCAGCAGCTTTGGACAGAGCTCCTACAATGAGCAGTTCTTC	CASSFGQSSYNEQFF
many	TRBD2	TRBV20-1	TRBJ2-3	TGCAGTGCTTTAGCGGGGGACCCAGATACGCAGTATTTT	CSALAGDPDTQYF
many	-	TRBV18	TRBJ1-5	TGTGCCAGCTCACCAAGGGGGAACAGGGATCAGCCCCAGCATTTT	CASSPRGNRDQPQHF
many	-	TRBV30	TRBJ1-4	TGTGCCTGGAGTGTACACACGGCTAATGAAAAACTGTTTTTT	CAWSVHTANEKLFF
-	-	TRBV3-1	TRBJ2-7	TGTGCCAGCAGCCAAGGTAACGGTGCGGACAGTCTGCCTTGGGAGCAGTACTTC	CASSQGNGADSLPWEQYF
-	-	TRBV20-1	TRBJ2-2	TGCAGTGCTAGATCGGGGGTAGCGAACACCGGGGAGCTGTTTTTT	CSARSGVANTGELFF
many	-	TRBV27	TRBJ2-2	TGTGCCAGCAGTTGGAGAGGGGTCACCGGGGAGCTGTTTTTT	CASSWRGVTGELFF
many	-	TRBV4-1	TRBJ2-2	TGCGCCAGCAGCCAAGAAACAGTACCCACCGGGGAGCTGTTTTTT	CASSQETVPTGELFF